This entry is about one T cell receptor (beta chain). Its antigen is still unknown. The sample is drawn from a study of T-cell memory formation after mild COVID-19. The V segment lost 6 bases and the J segment 9 bases; nucleotides outside the gene matches: 8. Germline loops: CDR1 DFQATT, CDR2 SNEGSKA (reference sequence). This CDR3 region has 11 residues. Study-level points and caveats: Most CD4+ clones that shrank were in CM and EM, while CD8+ ones turned up in EMRA. Contracting clones from day 15 to 85 had balanced CD4/CD8; later expanders favoured CD4+. Detection of some responders pre-infection suggested pre-existing cross-reactive memory T cells participated.

TCRdb itself ran the 5' RACE reads through MiXCR, one entry per CDR3 protein. The sample has over 300,000 distinct CDR3 sequences, 20% to 25% seen once; the top ten hold around 23%. This sequence was found in a man aged 18 to 30 who had mild COVID-19 (a few samples of this study predate the infection). Cell type and time point are not known. This chain connects TRBV20-1 to TRBJ2-7; 7 bases line up with TRBD1. Sequenced: PBMCs or a T cell subset sorted from them (not recorded which). CDR3: CSARQGPVQYF. CDR3 in DNA: TGCAGTGCAAGACAGGGACCGGTGCAGTACTTC.